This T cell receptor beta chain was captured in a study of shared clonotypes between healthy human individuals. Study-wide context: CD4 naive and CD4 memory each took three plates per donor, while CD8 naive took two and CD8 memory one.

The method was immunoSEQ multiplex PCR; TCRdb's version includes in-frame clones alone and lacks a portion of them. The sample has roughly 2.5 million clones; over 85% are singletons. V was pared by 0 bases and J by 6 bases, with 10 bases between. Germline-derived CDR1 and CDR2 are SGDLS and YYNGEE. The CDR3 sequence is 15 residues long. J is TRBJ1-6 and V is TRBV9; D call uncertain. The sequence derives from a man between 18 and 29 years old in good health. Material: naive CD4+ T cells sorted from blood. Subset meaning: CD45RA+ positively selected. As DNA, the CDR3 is TGTGCCAGCAGCGTAGTCGGGGAGTCTAATTCACCCCTCCACTTT. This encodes CASSVVGESNSPLHF.